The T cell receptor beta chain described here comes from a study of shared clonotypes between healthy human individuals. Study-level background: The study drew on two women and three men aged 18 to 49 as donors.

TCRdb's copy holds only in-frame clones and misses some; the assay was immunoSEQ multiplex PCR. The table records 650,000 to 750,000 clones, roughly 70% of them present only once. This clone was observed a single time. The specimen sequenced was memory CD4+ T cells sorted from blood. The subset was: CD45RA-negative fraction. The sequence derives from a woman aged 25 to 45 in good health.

CDR3 region: CASSQTNGPIKPYF. CDR3 DNA sequence: TGTGCCAGCAGCCAAACTAACGGACCAATAAAACCGTATTTT. The chain is built from TRBV27 and TRBJ2-3; D gene unclear. V lost 6 bases and J 14 bases, leaving 24 bases between the germline ends. Per the germline V gene, CDR1 is MNHEY and CDR2 is SMNVEV (reference sequence). The CDR3 consists of 14 residues.